One sample yielded the 7 T cell receptor beta chains listed below, sequenced in a study of long-term antiretroviral therapy in people with HIV. Running of the v3.0 immunoSEQ assay took place at survey level. TCRdb keeps only in-frame clones here, not all; method: immunoSEQ multiplex PCR. The repertoire holds some 40,000 clones, with around 75% as singletons. This specimen was unsorted PBMCs, taken 1.5 years after starting antiretroviral therapy. The receptors shown here come from a man aged 18 to 29 with HIV.

V gene TRBV9 combines with J gene TRBJ1-5; D unclear. The CDR3 is 14 residues long. Trimming left V 0 bases short and J 1 base short, with 5 bases between. The germline V gene has CDR1 SGDLS and CDR2 YYNGEE. Written as DNA, the CDR3 is TGTGCCAGCAGCGTAGGACCCAGCAATCAGCCCCAGCATTTT. This gives the protein CASSVGPSNQPQHF.

This chain uses TRBV7-9 with TRBJ1-2; D not resolved. The CDR3 covers 14 residues. Germline V gene lookup returns CDR1 SEHNR and CDR2 FQNEAQ (reference sequence). V lost 1 base and J lost 0, with 6 bases in between. CDR3 nucleotide sequence: TGTGCCAGCAGCTTAGTATCAGCTAACTATGGCTACACCTTC. Protein: CASSLVSANYGYTF. Full variable domain (rest looked up from reference TRBV7-9 and TRBJ1-2): DTGVSQNPRHKITKRGQNVTFRCDPISEHNRLYWYRQTLGQGPEFLTYFQNEAQLEKSRLLSDRFSAERPKGSFSTLEIQRTEQGDSAMYLCASSLVSANYGYTFGSGTRLTVV.

The chain joins TRBV19 to TRBJ1-5; D not certain. The V end was cut by 5 bases, the J end by 15 bases, with 8 bases between. Germline loops: CDR1 LNHDA, CDR2 SQIVND (reference sequence). This CDR3 region has 9 residues. The CDR3 region is CASSPPWHF. CDR3 bases: TGTGCCAGTAGTCCCCCTTGGCATTTT.

V usage is TRBV7-9 and J usage is TRBJ2-7; D gene uncertain. This CDR3 spans 14 amino acids. V was clipped by 0 bases and J by 0 bases, with 6 bases between them. Germline V CDR1 and CDR2: SEHNR, FQNEAQ (reference sequence). The CDR3 DNA sequence: TGTGCCAGCAGCTTAGCGGAGAGCTCCTACGAGCAGTACTTC. Encoded protein: CASSLAESSYEQYF.

CDR3 loop: CSVEGGTEAFF. The DNA of the CDR3 is TGCAGCGTTGAGGGGGGCACTGAAGCTTTCTTT. The V and J genes are TRBV29-1 and TRBJ1-1, with D possibly being TRBD1 (5 bases). Germline V CDR1 and CDR2: SQVTM, ANQGSEA. V lost 3 bases to trimming and J lost 4 bases, with 6 bases between them. CDR3 length: 11 amino acids.

This chain links TRBV6-1 with TRBJ2-7; 9 bases are shared with TRBD1. J was trimmed by 1 base and V by 4 bases; bases with no gene match: 5. This CDR3 region has 15 residues. Germline V CDR1 and CDR2: MNHNS, SASEGT. The CDR3: CASSVPGTGSYEQYF. Written as DNA, the CDR3 is TGTGCCAGCAGTGTCCCCGGGACAGGGTCCTACGAGCAGTACTTC.

The chain is built from TRBV5-6 and TRBJ1-5; the D is unclear. The CDR3 loop spans 13 amino acids. Trimming removed 0 bases from V and 7 bases from J, with 8 bases in between. CDR1 and CDR2 (germline): SGHDT, YYEEEE. CDR3: CASSLGYMQPQHF. The CDR3 DNA reads as TGTGCCAGCAGCTTGGGTTACATGCAGCCCCAGCATTTT. Using reference TRBV5-6 and TRBJ1-5 for the parts outside the CDR3, the full variable domain is DAGVTQSPTHLIKTRGQQVTLRCSPKSGHDTVSWYQQALGQGPQFIFQYYEEEERQRGNFPDRFSGHQFPNYSSELNVNALLLGDSALYLCASSLGYMQPQHFGDGTRLSIL.